Reported below is one T cell receptor beta chain. These data belong to a study of T cell responses to AZD1222 COVID-19 vaccine. TCRdb's table, derived via immunoSEQ multiplex PCR, lists solely in-frame clones and lacks some. Counted here are over 150,000 clones, roughly 91% occurring once; the ten biggest clones make up 1%. Per germline, CDR1 SNHLY and CDR2 FYNNEI. V lost 3 bases, J lost 1 base, and 12 bases lay in between. CDR3 size: 15 residues. The sample here was peripheral blood, taken 28 days after the second dose of the MenACWY control vaccine. The chain joins TRBV2 to TRBJ2-5; possibly TRBD1 for D (6 bases). This receptor was identified in an adult who received the MenACWY meningococcal vaccine as a control. In DNA, the CDR3 is TGTGCCAGCAGTGATAGGGGGATGGGCCAAGAGACCCAGTACTTC. Translated: CASSDRGMGQETQYF.